The following is a T cell receptor beta chain sequence with its context. The antigen is unknown. The data belong to a study of cytomegalovirus exposure and HLA in healthy donors. General study findings and limits: TRBV6-2, TRBV6-3 and some other V segments were unresolvable in 87-base-pair reads.

V was shortened by 2 bases and J by 3 bases, with 15 bases between the two germline ends. Germline-derived CDR1 and CDR2 are SGHDT and YYEEEE. There are 16 residues in the CDR3. The PCR ran on 60 Vbeta and 13 Jbeta primers. Assay used: immunoSEQ multiplex PCR; TCRdb lists only in-frame clones, some missing. The data show roughly 86,000 clones, with more than 65% seen just once and 8.2% held by the top ten. The rearrangement links TRBV5-6 to TRBJ2-1, with D tentatively TRBD2 (7 bases). This TCR was recovered from a man in his 60s in good health and CMV-seronegative. Input material: PBMCs. The CDR3 reads CASSLVGGANYNEQFF. Written as DNA, the CDR3 is TGTGCCAGCAGCTTAGTGGGGGGGGCGAACTACAATGAGCAGTTCTTC.